The 20 T cell receptor beta chains in this list originate from one sample, sequenced in a study of vaccination effects on CD4 cells after COVID-19. Sequencing followed a ViraFEST assay step that expanded antigen-specific CD4+ T cells with viral peptide pools. At the end of nine to ten days of culture, CD4+ T cells were isolated. According to PCR results, the person was infected with SARS-CoV-2 between March and December 2020. TCRdb's copy holds only in-frame clones and misses some; the assay was immunoSEQ multiplex PCR. This sample has around 19,000 clones, with just under 75% found just once. Antigens for these TCRs are unknown. The specimen was CD4+ T cells from PBMCs cultured with a peptide pool, collected before COVID-19 vaccination. These receptor sequences come from a human donor who had a prior SARS-CoV-2 infection.

The gene calls are TRBV5-1 and TRBJ1-4; the D gene is possibly TRBD1 (5 bases). V dropped 4 bases and J dropped 8 bases, with 18 bases sitting between them. Germline values: CDR1 SGHRS, CDR2 YFSETQ. This CDR3 region has 15 residues. In nucleotides, the CDR3 is TGCGCCAGCAGCCTGACGACCCAAGGGGAAGAAAAACTGTTTTTT. Residues: CASSLTTQGEEKLFF.

The rearrangement links TRBV3-1 (or the pseudogene TRBV3-2) to TRBJ2-5; no reliable D call. Germline V gives CDR1 LGHDT, CDR2 YNNKEL (reference sequence). The CDR3 has 13 amino acids. Between the trimmed V and J ends, which lost 0 bases and 4 bases, there was a span of 6 bases. The CDR3, as DNA: TGTGCCAGCAGCCAAGAAATGACAGAGACCCAGTACTTC. The encoded protein is CASSQEMTETQYF.

J is TRBJ2-1 and V is TRBV5-4; possible D gene TRBD1, 5 bases. Germline V lookup: CDR1 SGHNT, CDR2 YYREEE (reference sequence). This CDR3 contains 14 residues. V was shortened by 5 bases and J by 4 bases, with 13 bases between the two germline ends. The CDR3 sequence is CASRLQGKYNEQFF. CDR3 sequence (DNA): TGTGCCAGCAGGTTGCAGGGCAAATACAATGAGCAGTTCTTC.

In its sample, this clone was seen once. This chain joins TRBV11-2 and TRBJ2-5; D call uncertain. The germline gives CDR1 SGHAT, CDR2 FQNNGV. The length of the CDR3 is 11 residues. V lost 3 bases, J lost 2 bases, and 1 base lay in between. In DNA form, the CDR3 reads TGTGCCAGCAGCTTTCAAGAGACCCAGTACTTC. This gives the protein CASSFQETQYF.

This CDR3 reads CASSEGYEKLFF. The CDR3 nucleotides are TGTGCCAGCAGTGAGGGGTATGAAAAACTGTTTTTT. The J gene is TRBJ1-4, the V gene TRBV25-1; D gene ambiguous. Trimming cost V 3 bases and J 6 bases, with 5 bases left between them. CDR3 length: 12 residues. The germline V gene has CDR1 MGHDK and CDR2 SYGVNS.

The chain links TRBV4-2 to TRBJ1-2; TRBD1 is a possible D gene (5 bases). V was trimmed by 0 bases and J by 4 bases, leaving 12 bases between them. CDR1 is LGHNA and CDR2 is YNFKEQ in the germline V gene. There are 15 residues in the CDR3. The DNA of the CDR3 is TGTGCCAGCAGCCAAGATAGGGGACGGATCTATGGCTACACCTTC. The encoded protein is CASSQDRGRIYGYTF.

J is TRBJ1-3 and V is TRBV30; unclear D gene. V gave up 7 bases and J gave up 0 bases, with 7 bases separating them. Germline lookup yields CDR1 GTSNPN and CDR2 SVGIG (reference sequence). This CDR3 has 12 residues. In DNA form, the CDR3 reads TGTGCCTCCTGGAGCTCTGGAAACACCATATATTTT. It specifies CASWSSGNTIYF. Looking up the rest from reference TRBV30 and TRBJ1-3 gives the full variable domain: SQTIHQWPATLVQPVGSPLSLECTVEGTSNPNLYWYRQAAGRGLQLLFYSVGIGQISSEVPQNLSASRPQDRQFILSSKKLLLSDSGFYLCASWSSGNTIYFGEGSWLTVV.

This clone was seen a handful of times. The chain links TRBV7-2 to TRBJ2-1; D uncertain. The V and J ends lost 1 base and 0 bases respectively, with 4 bases between them. This CDR3 has 14 residues. Germline V gene data show CDR1 as SGHTA and CDR2 as FQGNSA. The CDR3 is CASSLGPSYNEQFF. The CDR3, as DNA: TGTGCCAGCAGCTTAGGCCCCTCCTACAATGAGCAGTTCTTC.

V and J are TRBV27 and TRBJ2-7, with D possibly being TRBD1 (6 bases). CDR1 and CDR2 from the germline V gene are MNHEY and SMNVEV (reference sequence). This CDR3 has 15 residues. V was cut by 6 bases and J by 6 bases, with 21 bases left in between. The CDR3 sequence: CASRTRDNRLTEQYF. The CDR3 DNA sequence: TGTGCCAGCAGGACCCGGGACAATAGGTTGACCGAGCAGTACTTC.

This rearrangement joins TRBV27 to TRBJ1-5, with 10 bases that match TRBD1. Trimming removed 6 bases from V and 7 bases from J; junction bases left unmatched: 9. CDR1 MNHEY and CDR2 SMNVEV come from the germline V gene (reference sequence). The CDR3 consists of 15 residues. The CDR3 DNA reads as TGTGCCAGCAGCCCTAAGGGACAGGGGAGACAGCCCCAGCATTTT. Amino acid sequence: CASSPKGQGRQPQHF.

This chain uses TRBV6-5 with TRBJ1-5; perhaps TRBD1 as D (6 bases). Trimming shortened V by 6 bases and J by 12 bases, and 15 bases separated the two germline ends. CDR1 is MNHEY, CDR2 SVGAGI, per germline. The CDR3 consists of 12 residues. CDR3 in amino acids: CASSGGASYQHF. The CDR3 coding sequence is TGTGCCAGCAGCGGGGGGGCGTCCTACCAGCATTTT.

J is TRBJ1-4 and V is TRBV27; maybe TRBD1 (6 bases). Germline V gene data show CDR1 as MNHEY and CDR2 as SMNVEV (reference sequence). The CDR3 contains 15 residues. V was cut by 8 bases and J by 2 bases, with 15 bases left in between. CDR3 in amino acids: CASQPGGATNEKLFF. The CDR3 DNA is TGTGCCAGCCAACCCGGGGGGGCGACTAATGAAAAACTGTTTTTT.

The sample holds a few counts of this clone. The gene calls are TRBV18 and TRBJ2-2; 9 positions match TRBD1. J lost 4 bases, V lost 6 bases, and 15 bases had no gene match. The germline gives CDR1 KGHSH, CDR2 LQKENI. CDR3 length: 18 amino acids. Here the CDR3 reads CASSRLMPGQGSTGELFF. The CDR3 region has the DNA TGTGCCAGCTCCCGTCTAATGCCGGGACAGGGATCCACCGGGGAGCTGTTTTTT. The whole variable domain, filled in from reference TRBV18 and TRBJ2-2, reads NAGVMQNPRHLVRRRGQEARLRCSPMKGHSHVYWYRQLPEEGLKFMVYLQKENIIDESGMPKERFSAEFPKEGPSILRIQQVVRGDSAAYFCASSRLMPGQGSTGELFFGEGSRLTVL.

J is TRBJ2-7 and V is TRBV7-3; D not certain. The CDR3 consists of 12 residues. Germline V gene data show CDR1 as SGHTA and CDR2 as FQGTGA. The V gene lost 5 bases and the J gene lost 7 bases, with 12 bases spanning the gap. CDR3 in DNA: TGTGCCAGCAGCCCTAGAGTGGGGGAGCAGTACTTC. It codes for CASSPRVGEQYF.

This clone was counted between two and nine times. The chain combines TRBV5-1 with TRBJ2-1; maybe TRBD1 (6 bases). This CDR3 spans 17 amino acids. Germline assignment: CDR1 SGHRS and CDR2 YFSETQ. Trimming left V 0 bases short and J 0 bases short, with 13 bases between. CDR3 DNA: TGCGCCAGCAGCTTGGGTGGGGGCCTTAGCTCCTACAATGAGCAGTTCTTC. Its translation: CASSLGGGLSSYNEQFF.

The V and J genes are TRBV21-1 and TRBJ1-6; the table's D gene call, TRBD1, was not cross checked with the DNA. TRBV21-1 is termed a pseudogene. The CDR3 has 14 residues. The CDR3 here is CAGTGDPGNSPLHF. The CDR3 bases are TGTGCCGGAACAGGGGATCCGGGTAATTCACCCCTCCACTTT.

About this clone itself: It is unclear where the CDR3 begins or ends on the DNA, so no DNA is shown, and the CDR3 is as TCRdb lists it. The chain links TRBV11-2 to TRBJ2-7. Germline loops: CDR1 SGHAT, CDR2 FQNNGV. Termini included, the CDR3 measures 14 amino acids. CDR3 region: CASSFGAGSYEQYF.

The rearrangement links TRBV7-2 to TRBJ2-3; possibly TRBD1 for D (5 bases). V was trimmed by 5 bases and J by 4 bases, leaving 13 bases between them. This CDR3 is built from 14 residues. Germline assignment: CDR1 SGHTA and CDR2 FQGNSA. CDR3 protein: CASSPLWGSDTQYF. CDR3 nucleotides: TGTGCCAGCAGCCCCTTATGGGGCTCAGATACGCAGTATTTT.

The gene calls are TRBV12-3 or TRBV12-4 and TRBJ1-5; D call uncertain. V lost 8 bases to trimming and J lost 0 bases, with 5 bases between them. There are 12 residues in the CDR3. Here the CDR3 reads CASSYSNQPQHF. In DNA, the CDR3 is TGTGCCAGCTCTTATAGCAATCAGCCCCAGCATTTT.

The chain carries TRBV5-1 and TRBJ1-2, with 11 positions matching TRBD1. The germline V gene has CDR1 SGHRS and CDR2 YFSETQ. CDR3 length equals 14 residues. J gave up 8 bases and V 3 bases, and 6 bases lay outside the gene matches. CDR3 DNA: TGCGCCAGCAGCTCGGACGGGACAGGGGGGGGCTACACCTTC. Translation: CASSSDGTGGGYTF.